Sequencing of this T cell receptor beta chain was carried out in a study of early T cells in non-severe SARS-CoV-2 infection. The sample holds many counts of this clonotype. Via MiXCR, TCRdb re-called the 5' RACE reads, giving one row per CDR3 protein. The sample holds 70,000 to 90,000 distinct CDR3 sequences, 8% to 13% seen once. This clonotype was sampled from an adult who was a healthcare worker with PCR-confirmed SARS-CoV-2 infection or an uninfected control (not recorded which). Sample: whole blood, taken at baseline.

CDR3 sequence: CASSLESRPLYTF. CDR3 DNA sequence: TGCGCCAGCAGCTTGGAATCCAGGCCCTTATACACCTTC. J is TRBJ1-2 and V is TRBV5-1; D remains ambiguous. The V gene lost 0 bases and the J gene lost 11 bases, with 14 bases spanning the gap. Germline V gene sequence: CDR1 SGHRS, CDR2 YFSETQ. The CDR3 covers 13 residues.